This TCR beta chain was sequenced during a study of cytomegalovirus exposure and HLA in healthy donors. Study-wide findings and caveats: It was about 180 TCR beta chains that were listed as cytomegalovirus-associated. Through in vitro validation, three CMV-associated chains were shown to be specific for CMV antigens.

Worth noting for this clone: Its antigen is as yet unknown.

Only in-frame clones appear in the TCRdb table, and some are missing; sequencing was by immunoSEQ multiplex PCR. The data show 100,000 to 120,000 clones, more than 90% seen once. The V gene lost 0 bases and the J gene lost 3 bases, with 6 bases spanning the gap. Germline V lookup: CDR1 SGDLS, CDR2 YYNGEE. CDR3 length equals 13 residues. Sequencing used PBMCs. This chain connects TRBV9 to TRBJ2-5; D possibly corresponds to TRBD2 (6 bases). This TCR was recovered from a woman younger than 30 in good health and CMV-seronegative. The chain's CDR3 is CASSVAGEETQYF. CDR3 sequence (DNA): TGTGCCAGCAGCGTAGCGGGGGAAGAGACCCAGTACTTC. Filled out from reference TRBV9 and TRBJ2-5, the complete variable domain reads DSGVTQTPKHLITATGQRVTLRCSPRSGDLSVYWYQQSLDQGLQFLIQYYNGEERAKGNILERFSAQQFPDLHSELNLSSLELGDSALYFCASSVAGEETQYFGPGTRLLVL.